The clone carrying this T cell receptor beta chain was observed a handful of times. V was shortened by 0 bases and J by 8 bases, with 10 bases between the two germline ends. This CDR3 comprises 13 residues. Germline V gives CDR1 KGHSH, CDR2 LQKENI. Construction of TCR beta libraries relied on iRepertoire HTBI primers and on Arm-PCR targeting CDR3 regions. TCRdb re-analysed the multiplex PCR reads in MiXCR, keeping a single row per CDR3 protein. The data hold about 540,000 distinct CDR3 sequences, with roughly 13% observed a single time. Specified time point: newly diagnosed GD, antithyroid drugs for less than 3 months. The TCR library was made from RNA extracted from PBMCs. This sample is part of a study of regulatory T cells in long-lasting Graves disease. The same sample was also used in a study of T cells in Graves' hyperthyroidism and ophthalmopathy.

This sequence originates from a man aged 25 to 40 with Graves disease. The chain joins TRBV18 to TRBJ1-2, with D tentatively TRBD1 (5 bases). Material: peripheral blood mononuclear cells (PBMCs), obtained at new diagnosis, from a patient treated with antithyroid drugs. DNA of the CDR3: TGTGCCAGCTCACCACCGGGGGGTGGAGGCTACACCTTC. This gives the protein CASSPPGGGGYTF.